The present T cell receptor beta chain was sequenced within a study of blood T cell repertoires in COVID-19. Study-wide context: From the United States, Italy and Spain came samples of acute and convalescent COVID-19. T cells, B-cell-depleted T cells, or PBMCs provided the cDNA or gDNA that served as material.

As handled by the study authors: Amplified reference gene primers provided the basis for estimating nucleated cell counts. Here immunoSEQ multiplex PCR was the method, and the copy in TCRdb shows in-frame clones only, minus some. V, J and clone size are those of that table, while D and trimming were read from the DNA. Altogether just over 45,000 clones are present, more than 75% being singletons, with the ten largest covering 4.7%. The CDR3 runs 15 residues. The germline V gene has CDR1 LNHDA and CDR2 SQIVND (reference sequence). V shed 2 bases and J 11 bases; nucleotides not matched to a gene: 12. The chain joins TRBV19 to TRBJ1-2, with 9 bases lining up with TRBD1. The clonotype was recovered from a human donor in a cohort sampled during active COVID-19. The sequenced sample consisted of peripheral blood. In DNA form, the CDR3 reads TGTGCCAGTAGTATACCTTCGGGACAGGGTTCTACTTACACCTTC. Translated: CASSIPSGQGSTYTF.